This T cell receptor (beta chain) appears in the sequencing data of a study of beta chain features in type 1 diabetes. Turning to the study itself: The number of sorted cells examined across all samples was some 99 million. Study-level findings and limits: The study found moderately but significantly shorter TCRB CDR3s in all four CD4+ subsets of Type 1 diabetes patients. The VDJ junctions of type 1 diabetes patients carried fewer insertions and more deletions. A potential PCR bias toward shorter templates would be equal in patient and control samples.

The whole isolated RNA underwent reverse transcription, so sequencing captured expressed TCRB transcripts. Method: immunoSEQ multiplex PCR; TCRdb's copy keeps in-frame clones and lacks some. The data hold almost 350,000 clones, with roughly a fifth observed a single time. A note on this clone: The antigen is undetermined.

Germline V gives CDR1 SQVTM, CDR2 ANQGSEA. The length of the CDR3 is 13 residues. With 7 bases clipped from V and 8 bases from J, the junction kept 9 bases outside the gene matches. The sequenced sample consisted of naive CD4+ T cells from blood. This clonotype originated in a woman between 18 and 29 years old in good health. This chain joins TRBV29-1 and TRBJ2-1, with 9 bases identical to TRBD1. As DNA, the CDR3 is TGCAGCGCCACGGGACAGGGTGATTATGAGCAGTTCTTC. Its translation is CSATGQGDYEQFF.